In its sample, the clone carrying this T cell receptor (beta chain) was seen a few times. These data come from a study of regulatory T cells in long-lasting Graves disease. Documented time point: persistent/refractory GD, antithyroid drugs over 5 years with positive TRAb. With RNA extracted from PBMCs as input, the TCR library was made. With iRepertoire HTBI primers and Arm-PCR of CDR3 regions, TCR beta libraries were built. Per the authors' pipeline: From all samples, identification returned some 13 TRBJ and approximately 67 TRBV segments. TCRdb reprocessed the multiplex PCR reads with MiXCR, giving one entry per CDR3 protein. These V and J calls rely on TCRdb rather than the paper's analysis. The table lists hundreds of thousands of distinct CDR3 sequences, 20% to 25% of them singletons. Germline V lookup: CDR1 SGHAT, CDR2 FQNNGV. CDR3 length equals 15 residues. With 5 bases removed from V and 2 bases from J, the gap between germline ends came to 13 bases.

The sample in question was peripheral blood mononuclear cells (PBMCs), obtained when the disease was refractory, from a patient treated with antithyroid drugs. The gene calls are TRBV11-2 and TRBJ1-3; D not certain. The origin of this receptor is a female donor with Graves disease. The CDR3 DNA follows: TGTGCCAGCAGCAAAACGGGGATCCCTGGAAACACCATATATTTT. Translation gives CASSKTGIPGNTIYF.